This T cell receptor (beta chain) derives from a study of blood T cell repertoires in COVID-19. Study-wide context: Samples representing acute and convalescent COVID-19 were sourced from the United States, Italy and Spain. PBMCs, B-cell-depleted T cells, or T cells provided the cDNA or gDNA that made up the material.

Followed longitudinally, the Seattle patients had been enrolled during active infection. As originally analysed: Estimation of nucleated cell counts relied on the amplification of reference gene primers. Clones were read by immunoSEQ multiplex PCR, and TCRdb kept only the in-frame ones, dropping some. V and J calls plus clone size are reproduced from that table; the DNA served to infer D and trimming. This sample yields 210,000 or so clones, of which 65% to 90% are seen a single time; 5% to 6.5% belongs to the top ten. Germline V gene sequence: CDR1 ENHRY, CDR2 SYGVKD. This CDR3 is 15 amino acids long. J was trimmed by 5 bases and V by 0 bases; bases with no gene match: 3.

The TCR sequence derives from a man aged 45-65 years with COVID-19, enrolled during active disease. The V gene is TRBV10-3, the J gene TRBJ2-2; 7 bases agree with TRBD2. The sequenced material came from peripheral blood. CDR3 protein: CAISESTSTTGELFF. The CDR3, as DNA: TGTGCCATCAGTGAGTCGACTAGCACTACCGGGGAGCTGTTTTTT.